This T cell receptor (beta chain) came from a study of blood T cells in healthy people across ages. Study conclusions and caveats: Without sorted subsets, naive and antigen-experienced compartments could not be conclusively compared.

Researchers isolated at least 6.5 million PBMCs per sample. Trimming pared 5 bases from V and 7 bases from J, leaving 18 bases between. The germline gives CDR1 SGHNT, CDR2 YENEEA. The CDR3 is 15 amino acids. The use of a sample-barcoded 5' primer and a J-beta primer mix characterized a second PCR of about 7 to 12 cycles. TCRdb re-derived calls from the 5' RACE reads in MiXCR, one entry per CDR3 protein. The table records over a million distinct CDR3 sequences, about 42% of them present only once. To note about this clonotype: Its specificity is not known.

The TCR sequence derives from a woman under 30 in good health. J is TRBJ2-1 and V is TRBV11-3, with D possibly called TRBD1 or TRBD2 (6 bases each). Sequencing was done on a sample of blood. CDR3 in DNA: TGTGCCAGCAGCCATCCGGTACAGGGAGGTAATGAGCAGTTCTTC. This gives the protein CASSHPVQGGNEQFF.